Below, 11 T cell receptor beta chains from the same sample are listed, as sequenced in a study of control samples from healthy donors and cancer patients. Method: immunoSEQ multiplex PCR; TCRdb's copy keeps in-frame clones and lacks some. The sample yields roughly 130,000 clones, around nine tenths seen once. The sequencing sample was made of blood. Source of these receptors: a woman in her twenties or thirties in good health.

V gene TRBV13 combines with J gene TRBJ2-1; TRBD2 aligns across 8 bases. CDR3 length: 15 amino acids. From germline, CDR1 is PRHDT and CDR2 FYEKMQ (reference sequence). Trimming at V came to 1 base and at J to 6 bases, leaving 5 bases not matched to a gene. CDR3 DNA sequence: TGTGCCAGCAGCTTAGAGGTGGGGACTAGCAATGAGCAGTTCTTC. This translates into CASSLEVGTSNEQFF.

V usage is TRBV6-5 and J usage is TRBJ2-5; the D is unclear. V shed 6 bases and J shed 5 bases, with 19 bases lying between them. This CDR3 has 15 residues. The V gene's germline CDR1 is MNHEY and CDR2 SVGAGI. The CDR3 loop reads CASSPNTLMGETQYF. DNA for the CDR3: TGTGCCAGCAGCCCGAATACTTTAATGGGGGAGACCCAGTACTTC.

The genes are TRBV28 and TRBJ1-6; no clear D gene. CDR1 and CDR2 from the germline V gene are MDHEN and SYDVKM. CDR3 length: 15 amino acids. Trimming removed 4 bases from V and 0 bases from J, with 7 bases in between. In DNA, the CDR3 is TGTGCCAGCAGTTGGCGGTACTCCTATAATTCACCCCTCCACTTT. The encoded protein is CASSWRYSYNSPLHF.

The chain couples TRBV9 to TRBJ1-3; weak D call: TRBD1 (6 bases). CDR3 size: 16 residues. In germline, CDR1 is SGDLS, CDR2 YYNGEE. V lost 0 bases to trimming and J lost 1 base, with 11 bases between them. CDR3 loop: CASSVAYRASGNTIYF. DNA for the CDR3: TGTGCCAGCAGCGTAGCTTACAGGGCTTCTGGAAACACCATATATTTT.

In its sample, this clone was seen once. The chain joins TRBV28 to TRBJ1-4; no clear D gene. This CDR3 region has 14 residues. V gave up 3 bases and J gave up 0 bases, with 5 bases separating them. Germline CDR1 reads MDHEN; CDR2 reads SYDVKM. CDR3 coding DNA: TGTGCCAGCAGTTTTGTCGCAACTAATGAAAAACTGTTTTTT. Translation gives CASSFVATNEKLFF.

The V gene is TRBV15, the J gene TRBJ1-2; D gene uncertain. This CDR3 is 13 amino acids long. CDR1 LNHNV and CDR2 YYDKDF come from the germline V gene (reference sequence). V dropped 3 bases and J dropped 4 bases, with 9 bases sitting between them. The CDR3 here is CATSSYGFYGYTF. CDR3 in DNA: TGTGCCACCAGCAGTTACGGATTCTATGGCTACACCTTC.

The chain couples TRBV7-2 to TRBJ1-6; perhaps TRBD1 as D (5 bases). Germline V gene sequence: CDR1 SGHTA, CDR2 FQGNSA. This CDR3 is 16 amino acids long. Deletions cut 2 bases from V and 10 bases from J, with 18 bases between. The CDR3 here is CASSLRGSRDWSPLHF. The CDR3, as DNA: TGTGCCAGCAGCTTAAGGGGCTCGAGGGACTGGTCACCCCTCCACTTT.

On this clone: In the same sample, other DNA sequences code for this CDR3. The chain joins TRBV7-2 to TRBJ1-1, with no clear D. Germline CDR1 reads SGHTA; CDR2 reads FQGNSA. The length of the CDR3 is 13 residues. Trimming took off 3 bases at V and 0 bases at J, with 5 bases between the two ends. For the CDR3, the DNA is TGTGCCAGCAGCTTCAGCGTGAACACTGAAGCTTTCTTT. As protein: CASSFSVNTEAFF. The complete variable domain, with remaining parts taken from reference TRBV7-2 and TRBJ1-1, reads GAGVSQSPSNKVTEKGKDVELRCDPISGHTALYWYRQSLGQGLEFLIYFQGNSAPDKSGLPSDRFSAERTGGSVSTLTIQRTQQEDSAVYLCASSFSVNTEAFFGQGTRLTVV.

V usage is TRBV5-1 and J usage is TRBJ2-2, with TRBD2 matching over 10 bases. The germline CDR1 and CDR2 sequences are SGHRS and YFSETQ. The CDR3 contains 16 residues. V lost 3 bases to trimming and J lost 5 bases; unmatched junction nucleotides: 7. The CDR3 region has the DNA TGCGCCAGCAGCTCATTAGCGGGAGGCCTAACCGGGGAGCTGTTTTTT. This codes for CASSSLAGGLTGELFF.

This chain joins TRBV7-2 and TRBJ2-2, with 8 positions matching TRBD2. Germline V lookup: CDR1 SGHTA, CDR2 FQGNSA. Trimming removed 4 bases from V and 1 base from J; junction bases left unmatched: 14. The length of the CDR3 is 19 residues. Written as DNA, the CDR3 is TGTGCCAGCAGCTACCTGGGGCTAGCGGGCCTAATGAACACCGGGGAGCTGTTTTTT. It translates to CASSYLGLAGLMNTGELFF.

CDR3 region: CASSQDLPLAGGGNEQFF. Here the CDR3 DNA reads TGTGCCAGCAGCCAAGATCTCCCACTAGCGGGAGGGGGTAATGAGCAGTTCTTC. This sequence joins TRBV3-1 (or the pseudogene TRBV3-2) and TRBJ2-1; 13 nucleotides line up with TRBD2. This CDR3 has 18 amino acids. The junction had 9 bases not matched to a gene; V was cut back by 0 bases and J by 7 bases. Looked up from germline, CDR1 is LGHDT and CDR2 is YNNKEL (reference sequence).